Included here is one TCR beta chain sequence, with context. What it binds is not known. The data are from a study of cytomegalovirus exposure and HLA in healthy donors. In the PCR, 60 Vbeta and 13 Jbeta primers were used. TCRdb's copy holds only in-frame clones and misses some; the assay was immunoSEQ multiplex PCR. The sample has fewer than 200,000 clones, 60% to 80% seen once; the top ten hold 5% to 7%. Study results and caveats: Most CMV-associated TCR beta chains appeared HLA-restricted in a later analysis. In a later analysis, V- and J-gene trimming of beta chains associated with a DCLRE1C missense variant, replicated independently.

The sequenced material came from PBMCs. The TCR comes from a man aged 35 to 55 in good health and CMV-seropositive.

The CDR3 DNA sequence: TGCGCCAGCAGTGAAACTAGCGGGCTAGGGACCCAGTACTTC. It encodes CASSETSGLGTQYF. J is TRBJ2-5 and V is TRBV10-1, with 9 bases identical to TRBD2. Germline loops: CDR1 WNHNN, CDR2 SYGVQD (reference sequence). The CDR3 loop spans 14 amino acids. The J segment lost 7 bases and the V segment lost 3 bases, leaving 6 bases of the junction unmatched.